The sequence of this T cell receptor (beta chain) was determined in a study of low-dose radiotherapy and immunotherapy resistance in tumors. This CDR3 region has 13 residues. The germline CDR1 and CDR2 sequences are DFQATT and SNEGSKA (reference sequence). V was clipped by 3 bases and J by 6 bases, with 12 bases between them. Alpha- and beta-chain coverage of first-strand cDNA came from TRAV- and TRBV-specific primers. Using a constant-region primer together with a V-primer adapter, TCRs were subjected to about 20 PCR cycles of amplification. TCRdb re-derived calls from the reads in MiXCR, one entry per CDR3 protein. The data contain 57,000 or so distinct CDR3 sequences, roughly a quarter of them seen just once; the ten biggest clones take up 5.5% to 6%. Time point described: before trial treatment.

The chain employs TRBV20-1 and TRBJ1-5; D may be TRBD1 (6 bases). The TCR sequence derives from a male donor with prostate cancer. The sequenced sample was PBMCs, obtained before treatment. CDR3 DNA sequence: TGCAGTGCTAGTGCGGGACATCTTCAGCCCCAGCATTTT. It specifies CSASAGHLQPQHF.